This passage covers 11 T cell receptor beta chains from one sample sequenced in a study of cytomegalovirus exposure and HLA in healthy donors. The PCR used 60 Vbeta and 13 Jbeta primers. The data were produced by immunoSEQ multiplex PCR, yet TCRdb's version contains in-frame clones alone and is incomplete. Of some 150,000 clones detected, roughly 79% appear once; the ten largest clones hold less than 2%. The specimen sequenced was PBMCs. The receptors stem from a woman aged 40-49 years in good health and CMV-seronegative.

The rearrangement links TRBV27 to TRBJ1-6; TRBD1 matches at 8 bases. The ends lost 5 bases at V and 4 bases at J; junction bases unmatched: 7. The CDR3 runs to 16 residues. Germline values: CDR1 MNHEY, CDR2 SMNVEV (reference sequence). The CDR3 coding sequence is TGTGCCAGCAGTAACAACAGGGGGGGGTATAATTCACCCCTCCACTTT. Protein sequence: CASSNNRGGYNSPLHF.

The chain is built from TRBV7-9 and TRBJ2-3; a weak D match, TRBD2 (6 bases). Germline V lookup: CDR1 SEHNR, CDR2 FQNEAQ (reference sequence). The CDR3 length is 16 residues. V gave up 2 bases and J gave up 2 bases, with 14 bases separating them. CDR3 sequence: CASSLSVLRDTDTQYF. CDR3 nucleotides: TGTGCCAGCAGCTTAAGTGTTTTGCGGGACACAGATACGCAGTATTTT.

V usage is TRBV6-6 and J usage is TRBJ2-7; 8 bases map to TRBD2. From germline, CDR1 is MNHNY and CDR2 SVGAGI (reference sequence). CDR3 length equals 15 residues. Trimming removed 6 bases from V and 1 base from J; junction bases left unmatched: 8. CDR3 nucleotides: TGTGCCAGCAGATCGTCAGCGGGAGATTCCTACGAGCAGTACTTC. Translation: CASRSSAGDSYEQYF.

CDR3 protein: CASSPLGQGYGYTF. The CDR3 coding sequence is TGTGCCAGCAGCCCCCTCGGACAGGGCTATGGCTACACCTTC. The chain joins TRBV7-2 to TRBJ1-2; 8 positions agree with TRBD1. V trimming: 5 bases; J trimming: 4 bases; junction bases outside the gene matches: 6. Germline loops: CDR1 SGHTA, CDR2 FQGNSA. The CDR3 extends over 14 amino acids. The complete variable domain, with remaining parts taken from reference TRBV7-2 and TRBJ1-2, reads GAGVSQSPSNKVTEKGKDVELRCDPISGHTALYWYRQSLGQGLEFLIYFQGNSAPDKSGLPSDRFSAERTGGSVSTLTIQRTQQEDSAVYLCASSPLGQGYGYTFGSGTRLTVV.

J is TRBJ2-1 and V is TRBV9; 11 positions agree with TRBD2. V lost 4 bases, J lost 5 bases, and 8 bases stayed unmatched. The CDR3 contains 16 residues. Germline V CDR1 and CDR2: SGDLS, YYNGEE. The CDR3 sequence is CASSINSGRANNEQFF. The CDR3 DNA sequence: TGTGCCAGCAGCATAAATAGCGGGAGGGCCAACAATGAGCAGTTCTTC.

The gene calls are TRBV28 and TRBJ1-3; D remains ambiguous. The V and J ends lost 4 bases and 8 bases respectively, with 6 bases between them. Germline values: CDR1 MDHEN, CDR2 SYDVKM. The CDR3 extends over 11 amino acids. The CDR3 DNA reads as TGTGCCAGCAGTTACCGGGACACCATATATTTT. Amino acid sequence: CASSYRDTIYF.

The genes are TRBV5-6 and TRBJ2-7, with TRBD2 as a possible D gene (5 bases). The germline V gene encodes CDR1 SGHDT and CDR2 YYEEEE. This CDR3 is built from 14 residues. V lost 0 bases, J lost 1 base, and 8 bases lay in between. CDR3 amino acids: CASSLAGESYEQYF. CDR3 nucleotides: TGTGCCAGCAGCTTGGCTGGGGAGTCCTACGAGCAGTACTTC.

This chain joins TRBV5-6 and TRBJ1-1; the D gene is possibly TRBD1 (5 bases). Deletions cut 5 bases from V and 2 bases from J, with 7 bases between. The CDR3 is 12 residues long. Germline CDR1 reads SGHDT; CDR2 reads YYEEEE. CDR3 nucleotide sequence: TGTGCCAGCAGGTGGGGCAACACTGAAGCTTTCTTT. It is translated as CASRWGNTEAFF.

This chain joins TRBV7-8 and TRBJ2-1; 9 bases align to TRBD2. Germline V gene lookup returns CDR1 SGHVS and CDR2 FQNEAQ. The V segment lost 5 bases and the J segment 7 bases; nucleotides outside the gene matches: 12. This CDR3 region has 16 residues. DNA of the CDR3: TGTGCCAGCAGCCCAAAAAGACTAGCGGACGGGAATGAGCAGTTCTTC. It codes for CASSPKRLADGNEQFF. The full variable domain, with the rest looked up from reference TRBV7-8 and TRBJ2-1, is GAGVSQSPRYKVAKRGQDVALRCDPISGHVSLFWYQQALGQGPEFLTYFQNEAQLDKSGLPSDRFFAERPEGSVSTLKIQRTQQEDSAVYLCASSPKRLADGNEQFFGPGTRLTVL.

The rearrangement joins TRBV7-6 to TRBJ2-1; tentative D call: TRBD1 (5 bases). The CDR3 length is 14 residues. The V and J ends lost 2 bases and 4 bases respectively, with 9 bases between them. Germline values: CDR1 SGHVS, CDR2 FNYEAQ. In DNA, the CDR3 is TGTGCCAGCAGCTTATTGGGGCTTTACAATGAGCAGTTCTTC. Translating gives CASSLLGLYNEQFF.

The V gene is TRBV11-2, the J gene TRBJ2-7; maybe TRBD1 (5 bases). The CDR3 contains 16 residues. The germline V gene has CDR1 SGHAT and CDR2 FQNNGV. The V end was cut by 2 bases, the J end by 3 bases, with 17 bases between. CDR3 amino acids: CASSLLQGQFFYEQYF. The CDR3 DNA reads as TGTGCCAGCAGCTTATTGCAGGGTCAGTTTTTCTACGAGCAGTACTTC.